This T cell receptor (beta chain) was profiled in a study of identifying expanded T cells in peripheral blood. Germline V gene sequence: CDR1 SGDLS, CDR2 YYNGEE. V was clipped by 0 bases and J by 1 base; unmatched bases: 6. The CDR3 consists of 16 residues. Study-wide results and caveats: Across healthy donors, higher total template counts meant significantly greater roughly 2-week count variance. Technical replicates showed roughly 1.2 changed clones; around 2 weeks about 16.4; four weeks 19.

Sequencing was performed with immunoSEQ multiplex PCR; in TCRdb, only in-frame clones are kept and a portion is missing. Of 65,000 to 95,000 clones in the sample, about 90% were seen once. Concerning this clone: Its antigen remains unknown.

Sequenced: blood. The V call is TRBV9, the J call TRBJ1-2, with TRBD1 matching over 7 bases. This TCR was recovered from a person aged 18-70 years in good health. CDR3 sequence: CASSVGTTGINYGYTF. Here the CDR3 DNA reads TGTGCCAGCAGCGTAGGCACGACAGGGATTAACTATGGCTACACCTTC.